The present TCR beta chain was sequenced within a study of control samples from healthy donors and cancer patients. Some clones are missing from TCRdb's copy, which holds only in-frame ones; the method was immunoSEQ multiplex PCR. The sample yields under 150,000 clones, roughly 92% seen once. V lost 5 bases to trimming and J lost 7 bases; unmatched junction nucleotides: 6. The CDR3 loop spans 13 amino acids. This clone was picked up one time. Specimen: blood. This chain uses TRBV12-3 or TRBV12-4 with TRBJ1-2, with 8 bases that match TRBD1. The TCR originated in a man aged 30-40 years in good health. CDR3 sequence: CASSLGTGGGYTF. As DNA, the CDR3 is TGTGCCAGCAGTCTAGGGACAGGAGGTGGCTACACCTTC.